The sequence of this T cell receptor (beta chain) was determined in a study of blood T cell repertoires in COVID-19. About the research overall: COVID-19 samples from acute and convalescent phases originated in the United States, Italy and Spain. From T cells, B-cell-depleted T cells, or PBMCs came the material, which was cDNA or gDNA.

Per the authors' pipeline: Using reference gene primer amplification, nucleated cell counts were estimated. The protocol was immunoSEQ multiplex PCR, while the TCRdb copy is restricted to in-frame clones and leaves out a portion. V and J calls plus clone size are reproduced from that table; the DNA served to infer D and trimming. The sample records some 42,000 clones, over 75% being singletons. Germline loops: CDR1 LGHDT, CDR2 YNNKEL (reference sequence). The CDR3 has 13 amino acids. Trimming cost V 0 bases and J 6 bases, with 6 bases left between them. The material sequenced was peripheral blood. V and J are TRBV3-1 (or the pseudogene TRBV3-2) and TRBJ1-5; D is unresolved. This clonotype originated in a human donor in a cohort sampled during active COVID-19. CDR3 in DNA: TGTGCCAGCAGCCAAGATCGGGTTCAGCCCCAGCATTTT. Encoded protein: CASSQDRVQPQHF.